This T cell receptor (beta chain) came from a study of metastatic and nonmetastatic thyroid tumors. Study background: Patients with malignant and benign thyroid disease provided blood and tumor or nodule tissue, whose repertoires were compared.

Thyroid surgery took place with no prior treatment in any patient. V was cut by 1 base and J by 6 bases, with 12 bases left in between. This CDR3 spans 14 amino acids. The germline V gene encodes CDR1 LNHDA and CDR2 SQIVND (reference sequence). Study observations and caveats: As reported, TCR beta diversity in blood and tumor was significantly higher in malignant thyroid tumors than in benign nodules.

In the authors' methods: Researchers built a distant-metastasis classifier for papillary thyroid cancer that drew on CDR3 differences across clinicopathological groups. Via MiXCR, TCRdb re-called the PCR reads. None of the V and J calls come from the authors' own analysis; TCRdb made them. Of some 25,000 clones in the sample, roughly 19% are singletons; the top ten hold approximately 30%. In its sample, this clone was seen many times. As yet, its antigen is unknown. This chain joins TRBV19 and TRBJ1-2; TRBD1 is a possible D gene (5 bases). Sequencing was done on a sample of blood. This TCR was sampled from a male donor with papillary thyroid cancer or a benign thyroid nodule (not recorded which). Some clones in this sample may be carry-over from other donors' samples. CDR3 in amino acids: CASSIVGGADGYTF. The CDR3 DNA is TGTGCCAGTAGTATAGTGGGAGGGGCGGATGGCTACACCTTC.